The present entry profiles one T cell receptor beta chain with its context. The antigen remains unidentified. Mismatch with germline at one junction end may stem from a read error. Genomic DNA served as template for TCR beta VDJ and CDR3 profiling. TCRdb reprocessed the reads via MiXCR and lists one record per CDR3 protein. The sample has 150,000 to 200,000 distinct CDR3 sequences; roughly 63% are singletons. The data are from a study of CD8+CD57+ T cells in acquired aplastic anemia. The CDR3 runs 14 residues. Study-level findings and limits: A set of twenty-nine CD8+ CDR3 sequences was shared between patients and controls, and these sequences appeared highly expressed in patients.

All sequencing subjects had displayed CD8+CD57+ cell expansion on flow cytometry. Each of the patients presented with severe acquired aplastic anemia. No therapy was given to patients before blood sampling. This sequence originates from a human donor with aplastic anemia. The sample taken for sequencing was sorted CD4+, CD8+, or CD8+CD57+ T cells (not recorded which) from PBMCs. The chain couples TRBV12-3 or TRBV12-4 to TRBJ1-6; D is ambiguous. CDR3 region: CASSLSGNNSPLHF. The DNA for the CDR3 is TGTGCCAGTAGTTTGAGCGGAAACAATTCACCCCTCCACTTT.